The sequence of this TCR beta chain was determined in a study of cytomegalovirus exposure and HLA in healthy donors. Broader study findings: Subsequent analysis of the approximately 120 validation repertoires found a tendency for first-cohort TCR clusters to co-occur. Through in vitro validation, three CMV-associated chains were shown to be specific for CMV antigens.

Profiling relied on immunoSEQ multiplex PCR, and the TCRdb table lists in-frame clones only, not all of them. The table has almost 200,000 clones, about 81% seen once. Notes on this clone: Its antigen is still unknown.

CDR1 is SGHAT, CDR2 FQNNGV, per germline. Between the trimmed V and J ends, which lost 8 bases and 1 base, there was a span of 14 bases. The length of the CDR3 is 14 residues. The sample was PBMCs. The J gene is TRBJ1-1, the V gene TRBV11-2, with D possibly TRBD1 on 5 matching bases. This sequence originates from a woman aged 30 to 39 in good health and CMV-seronegative. CDR3 coding DNA: TGTGCCAGCGCCTCCCCCGACAGGAACACTGAAGCTTTCTTT. This encodes CASASPDRNTEAFF.